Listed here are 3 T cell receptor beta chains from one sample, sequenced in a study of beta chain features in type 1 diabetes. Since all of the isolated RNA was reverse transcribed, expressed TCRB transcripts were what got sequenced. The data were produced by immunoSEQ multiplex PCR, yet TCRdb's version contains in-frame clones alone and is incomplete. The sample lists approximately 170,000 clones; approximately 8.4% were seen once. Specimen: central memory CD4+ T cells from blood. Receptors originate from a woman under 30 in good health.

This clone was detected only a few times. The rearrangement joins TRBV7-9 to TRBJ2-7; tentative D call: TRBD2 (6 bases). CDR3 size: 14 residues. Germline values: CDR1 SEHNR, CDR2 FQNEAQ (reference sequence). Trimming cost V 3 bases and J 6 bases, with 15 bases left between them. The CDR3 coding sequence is TGTGCCAGCAGCTTTGATCAAACTAGCCGCGAGCAGTACTTC. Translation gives CASSFDQTSREQYF.

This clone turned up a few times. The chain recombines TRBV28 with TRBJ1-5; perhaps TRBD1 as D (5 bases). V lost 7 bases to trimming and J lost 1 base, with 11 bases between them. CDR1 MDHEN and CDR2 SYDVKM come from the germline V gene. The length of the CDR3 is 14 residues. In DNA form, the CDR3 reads TGTGCCAGCATCCCGGGGGGGAGCAATCAGCCCCAGCATTTT. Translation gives CASIPGGSNQPQHF.

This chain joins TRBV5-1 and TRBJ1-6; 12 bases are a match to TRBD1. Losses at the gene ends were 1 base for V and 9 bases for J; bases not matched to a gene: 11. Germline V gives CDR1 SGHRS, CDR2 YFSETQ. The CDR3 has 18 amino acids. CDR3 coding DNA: TGCGCCAGCAGCTTGCTACCTGGGACAGGGGGCCCTATTTCACCCCTCCACTTT. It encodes CASSLLPGTGGPISPLHF.